These 26 T cell receptor beta chains came from one sample sequenced in a study of CD8+CD57+ T cells in acquired aplastic anemia. Profiling that covered TCR beta VDJ and CDR3 relied on genomic DNA as its template. TCRdb processed the reads anew with MiXCR; each CDR3 protein has one entry. Of about 190,000 distinct CDR3 sequences listed, roughly half were seen once; the top ten hold roughly 15%. Source material: sorted CD4+, CD8+, or CD8+CD57+ T cells (not recorded which) from PBMCs. The receptors were sampled from a human donor in good health, serving as a control.

About this clonotype itself: This may arise from a read error, as a much more abundant clone is one base away. The genes are TRBV7-8 and TRBJ1-2, with D perhaps matching TRBD1 (6 bases). V lost 1 base and J 4 bases, leaving 7 bases between the germline ends. The CDR3 consists of 13 residues. Germline V gene lookup returns CDR1 SGHVS and CDR2 FQNEAQ. CDR3 nucleotide sequence: TGTGCCAGCAGCTTAGAAGGGGGCTATGGCTACACCTTC. This gives the protein CASSLEGGYGYTF.

In its sample, this clonotype was seen many times. This chain connects TRBV7-9 to TRBJ2-7; 7 bases fit TRBD1. CDR1 SEHNR and CDR2 FQNEAQ come from the germline V gene (reference sequence). There are 20 residues in the CDR3. V lost 4 bases and J lost 4; bases outside the gene matches: 25. In DNA form, the CDR3 reads TGTGCCAGCAGCTCGAACAGGGGCCTCTTTTCCCCAAACCGACTATACGAGCAGTACTTC. Translated, it gives CASSSNRGLFSPNRLYEQYF. The whole variable domain, filled in from reference TRBV7-9 and TRBJ2-7, reads DTGVSQNPRHKITKRGQNVTFRCDPISEHNRLYWYRQTLGQGPEFLTYFQNEAQLEKSRLLSDRFSAERPKGSFSTLEIQRTEQGDSAMYLCASSSNRGLFSPNRLYEQYFGPGTRLTVT.

This clonotype was counted only a few times. The chain links TRBV7-2 to TRBJ2-1; D may be TRBD1 (5 bases). Germline lookup yields CDR1 SGHTA and CDR2 FQGNSA. The CDR3 runs to 16 residues. V was pared by 5 bases and J by 0 bases, with 14 bases between. The CDR3 reads CASSQRGSSSYNEQFF. CDR3 DNA: TGTGCCAGCAGCCAAAGGGGTTCAAGCTCCTACAATGAGCAGTTCTTC.

V and J are TRBV20-1 and TRBJ2-7; TRBD2 matches at 16 bases. The CDR3 is made up of 15 amino acids. Germline assignment: CDR1 DFQATT and CDR2 SNEGSKA (reference sequence). J gave up 2 bases and V 3 bases, and 1 base lay outside the gene matches. The CDR3 reads CSARGLAGGTYEQYF. Here the CDR3 DNA reads TGCAGTGCTAGGGGACTAGCGGGGGGGACCTACGAGCAGTACTTC.

The J gene is TRBJ1-1, the V gene TRBV6-1; 7 nucleotides align to TRBD1. V trimming: 10 bases; J trimming: 5 bases; junction bases outside the gene matches: 19. The CDR3 runs 16 residues. Germline CDR1 MNHNS, CDR2 SASEGT. CDR3 bases: TGTGCCACCTTGCCCCACAGGGGCTCTGGGAAAACTGAAGCTTTCTTT. The encoded protein is CATLPHRGSGKTEAFF.

This clonotype was counted a few times. A much bigger clone sits one base away, suggesting this may be a read error. The rearrangement joins TRBV20-1 to TRBJ1-4; D call uncertain. CDR1 and CDR2 (germline): DFQATT, SNEGSKA (reference sequence). This CDR3 has 11 residues. CDR3 amino acids: CSARGPEKLSF. The DNA of the CDR3 is TGCAGTGCTAGAGGGCCCGAAAAACTGTCTTTT.

This clonotype was found many times. This chain uses TRBV20-1 with TRBJ1-2; TRBD1 matches 7 bases. Per germline, CDR1 DFQATT and CDR2 SNEGSKA (reference sequence). The CDR3 is 15 residues long. Germline trimming cut 5 bases from V and 3 bases from J; bases unmatched to any gene: 12. CDR3 loop: CSAPPDREYYYGYTF. The CDR3 DNA reads as TGCAGTGCTCCGCCCGACAGGGAATACTACTATGGCTACACCTTC.

Many counts were recorded for this clonotype. The rearrangement links TRBV3-1 to TRBJ1-2; 7 nucleotides align to TRBD1. There are 16 residues in the CDR3. Germline V gene sequence: CDR1 LGHDT, CDR2 YNNKEL (reference sequence). The V and J ends lost 4 bases and 0 bases, in that order; junction bases with no gene match: 8. CDR3 sequence: CASSRAGQTANYGYTF. The CDR3 nucleotides are TGTGCCAGCAGCCGGGCGGGACAGACAGCTAACTATGGCTACACCTTC. Using reference TRBV3-1 and TRBJ1-2 for the parts outside the CDR3, the full variable domain is DTAVSQTPKYLVTQMGNDKSIKCEQNLGHDTMYWYKQDSKKFLKIMFSYNNKELIINETVPNRFSPKSPDKAHLNLHINSLELGDSAVYFCASSRAGQTANYGYTFGSGTRLTVV.

This clonotype was seen a handful of times. V is TRBV7-2 and J is TRBJ2-7, with TRBD1 matching over 8 bases. The CDR3 runs to 14 residues. The V and J ends lost 7 bases and 3 bases, in that order; junction bases with no gene match: 8. Germline lookup yields CDR1 SGHTA and CDR2 FQGNSA. CDR3 DNA: TGTGCCAGCAAATCGGACAGGGTGAACTACGAGCAGTACTTC. Residues: CASKSDRVNYEQYF.

The chain combines TRBV7-9 with TRBJ1-1; D ambiguous. CDR3 size: 13 residues. In germline, CDR1 is SEHNR, CDR2 FQNEAQ (reference sequence). V was cut by 1 base and J by 6 bases, with 9 bases left in between. CDR3 amino acids: CASSLVARAEAFF. CDR3 bases: TGTGCCAGCAGCTTAGTGGCGAGGGCTGAAGCTTTCTTT.

This clonotype was counted at least ten times. CDR3 region: CSALGGTMNTEAFF. CDR3 nucleotides: TGCAGTGCCTTAGGGGGAACTATGAACACTGAAGCTTTCTTT. This chain links TRBV20-1 with TRBJ1-1; D is perhaps TRBD1 (6 bases). The CDR3 has 14 residues. V was pared by 6 bases and J by 0 bases, with 14 bases between. The germline V gene has CDR1 DFQATT and CDR2 SNEGSKA (reference sequence).

This chain connects TRBV7-8 to TRBJ2-7; D not resolved. CDR3 length: 13 residues. V was trimmed by 5 bases and J by 7 bases, leaving 15 bases between them. Looked up from germline, CDR1 is SGHVS and CDR2 is FQNEAQ. CDR3 amino acids: CASSPQKLGEQYF. The CDR3 DNA follows: TGTGCCAGCAGCCCCCAAAAATTGGGAGAGCAGTACTTC.

This clonotype showed up just a few times. The V call is TRBV11-2, the J call TRBJ2-1; 8 bases are a match to TRBD2. CDR1 and CDR2 from the germline V gene are SGHAT and FQNNGV. This CDR3 has 16 amino acids. The J segment lost 4 bases and the V segment lost 0 bases, leaving 5 bases of the junction unmatched. In DNA form, the CDR3 reads TGTGCCAGCAGCTTAGATCTTGGCGGGGGGTACAATGAGCAGTTCTTC. It codes for CASSLDLGGGYNEQFF. The full variable domain, rest sourced from reference TRBV11-2 and TRBJ2-1, is EAGVAQSPRYKIIEKRQSVAFWCNPISGHATLYWYQQILGQGPKLLIQFQNNGVVDDSQLPKDRFSAERLKGVDSTLKIQPAKLEDSAVYLCASSLDLGGGYNEQFFGPGTRLTVL.

Ten or more counts support this clonotype. CDR3 coding DNA: TGTGCCAGCAGCTTAAGGGGACTAGCGGGGGGCCTACCTCGAGAGACCCAGTACTTC. Encoded protein: CASSLRGLAGGLPRETQYF. J is TRBJ2-5 and V is TRBV11-2; TRBD2 aligns across 15 bases. After removal of 2 bases from V and 4 bases from J, the junction contained 11 bases not matched to a gene. CDR1 and CDR2 from the germline V gene are SGHAT and FQNNGV. This CDR3 has 19 amino acids.

Only a few counts were recorded for this clonotype. The genes are TRBV3-1 and TRBJ1-3; D remains unclear. V was trimmed by 3 bases and J by 2 bases, leaving 8 bases between them. Germline V CDR1 and CDR2: LGHDT, YNNKEL (reference sequence). The CDR3 extends over 14 amino acids. Here the CDR3 DNA reads TGTGCCAGCAGCCAGTCTTCAACTGGAAACACCATATATTTT. Translated: CASSQSSTGNTIYF.

The table lists this clonotype with many counts. The rearrangement joins TRBV7-2 to TRBJ1-2; unclear D gene. The CDR3 is 11 amino acids. Germline V gene lookup returns CDR1 SGHTA and CDR2 FQGNSA. Trimming removed 5 bases at V and 3 bases at J, with 4 bases between. Here the CDR3 reads CASSRDYGYTF. The CDR3 bases are TGTGCCAGCAGCCGGGACTATGGCTACACCTTC. The variable domain in full, completed from reference TRBV7-2 and TRBJ1-2, reads GAGVSQSPSNKVTEKGKDVELRCDPISGHTALYWYRQSLGQGLEFLIYFQGNSAPDKSGLPSDRFSAERTGGSVSTLTIQRTQQEDSAVYLCASSRDYGYTFGSGTRLTVV.

This clonotype came up many times. CDR3 DNA sequence: TGCGCCAGCAGCTTGAAGTCCGGGCGGAATGAAAAACTGTTTTTT. It translates to CASSLKSGRNEKLFF. The genes are TRBV5-1 and TRBJ1-4; D unresolved. Trimming stripped 1 base from V and 5 bases from J, with 12 bases between. Germline V gene sequence: CDR1 SGHRS, CDR2 YFSETQ. The CDR3 loop spans 15 amino acids.

The CDR3 sequence: CASSEAGRGNSPLHF. The CDR3 DNA reads TGTGCCAGCAGTGAAGCGGGCAGGGGCAATTCACCCCTCCACTTT. This sequence joins TRBV2 and TRBJ1-6; TRBD1 is a possible D gene (6 bases). V was trimmed by 0 bases and J by 7 bases, leaving 10 bases between them. CDR3 length: 15 amino acids. Germline lookup yields CDR1 SNHLY and CDR2 FYNNEI. The whole variable domain, filled in from reference TRBV2 and TRBJ1-6, reads EPEVTQTPSHQVTQMGQEVILRCVPISNHLYFYWYRQILGQKVEFLVSFYNNEISEKSEIFDDQFSVERPDGSNFTLKIRSTKLEDSAMYFCASSEAGRGNSPLHFGNGTRLTVT.

This chain joins TRBV19 and TRBJ1-6, with D hard to call. CDR1 LNHDA and CDR2 SQIVND come from the germline V gene (reference sequence). V was shortened by 6 bases and J by 7 bases, with 16 bases between the two germline ends. This CDR3 spans 15 amino acids. The CDR3 DNA is TGTGCCAGTAGGTTAACCGGGCAGATGAATTCACCCCTCCACTTT. Amino acids: CASRLTGQMNSPLHF.

The chain recombines TRBV12-3 or TRBV12-4 with TRBJ1-5, with TRBD1 matching over 7 bases. CDR3 length equals 17 residues. Trimming removed 2 bases from V and 6 bases from J; junction bases left unmatched: 13. CDR3 DNA: TGTGCCAGCAGTTTACAGGGGGACATGACAGTACTTCAGCCCCAGCATTTT. This translates into CASSLQGDMTVLQPQHF.

The table lists this clonotype with many counts. The chain joins TRBV7-3 to TRBJ2-2, with TRBD2 matching over 10 bases. This CDR3 has 18 residues. Germline assignment: CDR1 SGHTA and CDR2 FQGTGA. V lost 5 bases, J lost 4 bases, and 13 bases stayed unmatched. Here the CDR3 reads CASSPLAGDPRATGELFF. CDR3 DNA sequence: TGTGCCAGCAGCCCGCTAGCGGGGGATCCGCGAGCCACCGGGGAGCTGTTTTTT. The complete variable domain, with remaining parts taken from reference TRBV7-3 and TRBJ2-2, reads GAGVSQTPSNKVTEKGKYVELRCDPISGHTALYWYRQSLGQGPEFLIYFQGTGAADDSGLPNDRFFAVRPEGSVSTLKIQRTERGDSAVYLCASSPLAGDPRATGELFFGEGSRLTVL.

The rearrangement links TRBV19 to TRBJ2-2; 9 bases map to TRBD1. V shed 5 bases, J shed 7 bases, and the junction held 11 bases outside the gene matches. Germline CDR1 reads LNHDA; CDR2 reads SQIVND (reference sequence). This CDR3 contains 16 residues. Written as DNA, the CDR3 is TGTGCCAGTAGTCGCTGGACGGGACAGGGCAGCGGGGAGCTGTTTTTT. It translates to CASSRWTGQGSGELFF.

The chain carries TRBV7-9 and TRBJ2-1; a weak D match, TRBD2 (6 bases). The CDR3 covers 20 residues. V lost 3 bases and J lost 0, with 24 bases in between. The germline gives CDR1 SEHNR, CDR2 FQNEAQ (reference sequence). The CDR3 sequence is CASSLAGSLLTGSSYNEQFF. The CDR3 nucleotides read TGTGCCAGCAGCTTGGCGGGAAGTCTTCTCACGGGTAGCTCCTACAATGAGCAGTTCTTC.

This rearrangement joins TRBV4-2 to TRBJ1-5; 8 bases are shared with TRBD1. CDR1 is LGHNA, CDR2 YNFKEQ, per germline. The V gene end was trimmed by 1 base and the J gene end by 11 bases; junction bases not matched to a gene: 7. The CDR3 contains 14 residues. The CDR3 spells CASSQGTGTETQHF. The CDR3 DNA is TGTGCCAGCAGCCAAGGGACAGGGACAGAGACCCAGCATTTT.

The V and J genes are TRBV7-9 and TRBJ2-7; tentative D call: TRBD1 (8 bases). CDR1 and CDR2 (germline): SEHNR, FQNEAQ (reference sequence). V gave up 3 bases and J gave up 2 bases, with 14 bases separating them. This CDR3 is built from 15 residues. In nucleotides, the CDR3 is TGTGCCAGCAGCTTGGAACAGGGGGGGCCCTACGAGCAGTACTTC. Its translation: CASSLEQGGPYEQYF.

The chain combines TRBV15 with TRBJ2-3, with D possibly matching TRBD2 (7 bases). CDR1 and CDR2 from the germline V gene are LNHNV and YYDKDF (reference sequence). The CDR3 has 15 amino acids. V was trimmed by 3 bases and J by 6 bases, leaving 16 bases between them. CDR3 in amino acids: CATSSLRGGTDTQYF. DNA of the CDR3: TGTGCCACCAGCAGCCTAAGGGGGGGGACCGATACGCAGTATTTT.